This T cell receptor (beta chain) was captured by sequencing in a study of blood T cells in healthy people across ages. V lost 3 bases and J lost 4; bases outside the gene matches: 9. Per the germline V gene, CDR1 is SGHDN and CDR2 is FVKESK. CDR3 length: 16 amino acids. The second PCR ran roughly 7 to 12 cycles with a sample-barcoded 5' primer and J-beta primers. The authors tagged each cDNA molecule using a template-switch adaptor with 12 random nucleotides. TCRdb re-analysed the 5' RACE reads in MiXCR, keeping a single row per CDR3 protein. The profile shows hundreds of thousands of distinct CDR3 sequences, approximately 49% of them singletons.

The V and J genes are TRBV14 and TRBJ1-1; 9 bases agree with TRBD1. The sequence was obtained from a woman in her sixties in good health. Source material: blood. This CDR3 is CASSHLIGTGSTEAFF. DNA for the CDR3: TGTGCCAGCAGCCATCTGATCGGGACAGGGAGCACTGAAGCTTTCTTT.